This TCR beta chain comes out of a study of glioma-infiltrating T cells. The iRepertoire nested amplicon-rescue multiplex PCR amplified TCR alpha and beta CDR3s from RNA. TCRdb recomputed calls from the multiplex PCR reads with MiXCR, one row per CDR3 protein. The sample holds 1 distinct CDR3 sequence. Material: glioma tissue, nonneoplastic brain tissue, or PBMCs (not recorded which). The receptors originated from a human donor with low-grade glioma or glioblastoma, undergoing nonglioma brain surgery, or in good health (not recorded which).

As to this clonotype: For a library built for alpha chains, this beta chain is a stray read; little rests on its size. CDR3 bases: TGCAGTGCTAGCCTCGGGACCCGGGGTCAGGGGCAGTACTTC. Translated, it gives CSASLGTRGQGQYF. This chain connects TRBV20-1 to TRBJ2-7; D tentatively reads TRBD1 or TRBD2 (5 bases each). CDR1 DFQATT and CDR2 SNEGSKA come from the germline V gene (reference sequence). The CDR3 is made up of 14 amino acids. Trimming stripped 3 bases from V and 9 bases from J, with 21 bases between.